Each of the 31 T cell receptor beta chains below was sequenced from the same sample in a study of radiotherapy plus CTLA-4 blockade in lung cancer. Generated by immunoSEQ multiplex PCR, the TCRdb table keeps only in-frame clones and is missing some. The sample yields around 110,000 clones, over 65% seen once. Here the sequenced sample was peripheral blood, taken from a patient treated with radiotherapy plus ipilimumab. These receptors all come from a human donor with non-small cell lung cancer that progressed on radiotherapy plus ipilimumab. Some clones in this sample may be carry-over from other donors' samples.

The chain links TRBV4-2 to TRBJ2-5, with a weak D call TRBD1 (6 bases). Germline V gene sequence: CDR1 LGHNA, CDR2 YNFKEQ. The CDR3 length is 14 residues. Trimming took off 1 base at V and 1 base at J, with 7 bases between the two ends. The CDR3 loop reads CASSQATGQETQYF. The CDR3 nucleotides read TGTGCCAGCAGCCAAGCGACAGGCCAAGAGACCCAGTACTTC.

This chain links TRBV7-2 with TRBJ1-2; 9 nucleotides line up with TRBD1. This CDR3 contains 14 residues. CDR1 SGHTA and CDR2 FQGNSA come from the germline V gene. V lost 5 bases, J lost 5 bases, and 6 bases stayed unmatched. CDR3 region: CASSTTGGPYGYTF. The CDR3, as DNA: TGTGCCAGCAGCACGACAGGGGGTCCTTATGGCTACACCTTC.

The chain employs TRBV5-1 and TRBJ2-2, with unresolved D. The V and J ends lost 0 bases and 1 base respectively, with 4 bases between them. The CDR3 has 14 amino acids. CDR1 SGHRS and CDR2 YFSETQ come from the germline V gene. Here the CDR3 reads CASSLEENTGELFF. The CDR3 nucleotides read TGCGCCAGCAGCTTGGAAGAGAACACCGGGGAGCTGTTTTTT.

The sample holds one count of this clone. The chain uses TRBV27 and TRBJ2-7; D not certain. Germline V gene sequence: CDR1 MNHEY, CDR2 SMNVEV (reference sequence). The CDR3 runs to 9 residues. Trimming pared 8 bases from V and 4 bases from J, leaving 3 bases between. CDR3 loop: CASGYEQYF. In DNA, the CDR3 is TGTGCCAGCGGTTACGAGCAGTACTTC.

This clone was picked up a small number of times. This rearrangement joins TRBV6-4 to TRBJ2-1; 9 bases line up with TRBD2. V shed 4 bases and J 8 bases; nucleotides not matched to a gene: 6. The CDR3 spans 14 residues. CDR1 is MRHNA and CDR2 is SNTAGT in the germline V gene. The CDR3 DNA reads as TGTGCCAGCAGTGTTAGCGGGGGTGTGGATGAGCAGTTCTTC. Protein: CASSVSGGVDEQFF.

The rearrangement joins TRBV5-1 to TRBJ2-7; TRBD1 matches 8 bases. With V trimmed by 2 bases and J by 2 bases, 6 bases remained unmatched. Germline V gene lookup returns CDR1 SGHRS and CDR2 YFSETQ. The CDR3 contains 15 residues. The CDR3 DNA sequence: TGCGCCAGCAGCTTAAGGACAGGGACCACCTACGAGCAGTACTTC. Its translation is CASSLRTGTTYEQYF.

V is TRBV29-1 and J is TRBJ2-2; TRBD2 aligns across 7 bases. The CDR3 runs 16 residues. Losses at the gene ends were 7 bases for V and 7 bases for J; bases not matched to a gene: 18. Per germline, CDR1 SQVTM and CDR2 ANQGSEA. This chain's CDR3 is CSAAGGGARYNGELFF. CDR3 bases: TGCAGCGCCGCCGGCGGGGGTGCAAGGTACAACGGGGAGCTGTTTTTT.

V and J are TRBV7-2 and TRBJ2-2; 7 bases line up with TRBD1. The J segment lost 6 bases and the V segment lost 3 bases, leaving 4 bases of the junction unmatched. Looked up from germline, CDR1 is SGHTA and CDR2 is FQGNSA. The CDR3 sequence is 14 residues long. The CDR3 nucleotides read TGTGCCAGCAGCTTGAACAGGGGCGCCGGGGAGCTGTTTTTT. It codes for CASSLNRGAGELFF.

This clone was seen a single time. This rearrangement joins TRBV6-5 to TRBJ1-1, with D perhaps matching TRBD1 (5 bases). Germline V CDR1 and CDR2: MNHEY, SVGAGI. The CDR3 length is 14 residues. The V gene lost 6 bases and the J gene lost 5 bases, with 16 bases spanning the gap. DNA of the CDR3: TGTGCCAGCAGCCAGATCGGAGGGGCAACTGAAGCTTTCTTT. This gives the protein CASSQIGGATEAFF.

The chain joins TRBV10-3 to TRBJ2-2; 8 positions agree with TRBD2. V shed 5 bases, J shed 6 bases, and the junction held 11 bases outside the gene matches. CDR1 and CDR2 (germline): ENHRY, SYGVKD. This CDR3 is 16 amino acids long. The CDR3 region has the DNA TGTGCCATCAGTCATAGAAACGGGGGGGGCGCCGGGGAGCTGTTTTTT. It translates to CAISHRNGGGAGELFF.

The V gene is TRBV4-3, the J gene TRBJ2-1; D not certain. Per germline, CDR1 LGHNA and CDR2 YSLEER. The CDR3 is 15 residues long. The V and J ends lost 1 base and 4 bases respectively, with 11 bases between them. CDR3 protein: CASSQVSAQYNEQFF. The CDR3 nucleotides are TGCGCCAGCAGCCAAGTGTCGGCCCAGTACAATGAGCAGTTCTTC.

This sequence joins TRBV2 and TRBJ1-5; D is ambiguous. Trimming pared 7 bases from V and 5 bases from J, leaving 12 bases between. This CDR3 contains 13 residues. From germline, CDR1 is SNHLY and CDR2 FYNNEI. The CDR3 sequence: CASKIYADQPQHF. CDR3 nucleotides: TGTGCCAGCAAAATATACGCGGATCAGCCCCAGCATTTT.

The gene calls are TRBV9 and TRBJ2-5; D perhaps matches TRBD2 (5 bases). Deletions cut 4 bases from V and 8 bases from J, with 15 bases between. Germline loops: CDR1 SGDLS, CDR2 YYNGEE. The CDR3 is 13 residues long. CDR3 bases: TGTGCCAGCAGCCCGGACTGGGGTGGAACCCAGTACTTC. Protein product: CASSPDWGGTQYF.

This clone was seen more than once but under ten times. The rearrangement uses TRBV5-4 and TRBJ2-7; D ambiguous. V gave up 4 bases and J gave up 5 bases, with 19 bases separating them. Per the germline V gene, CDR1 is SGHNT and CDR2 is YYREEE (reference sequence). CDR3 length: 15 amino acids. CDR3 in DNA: TGTGCCAGCAGCCCGCCAGGCCGTGAGGTCCACGAGCAGTACTTC. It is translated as CASSPPGREVHEQYF.

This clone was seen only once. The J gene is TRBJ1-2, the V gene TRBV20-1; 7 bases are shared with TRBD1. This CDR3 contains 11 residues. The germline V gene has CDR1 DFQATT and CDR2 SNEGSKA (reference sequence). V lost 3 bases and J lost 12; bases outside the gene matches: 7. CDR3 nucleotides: TGCAGTGCTAGCAACGACAGGGAACACACCTTC. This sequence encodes CSASNDREHTF.

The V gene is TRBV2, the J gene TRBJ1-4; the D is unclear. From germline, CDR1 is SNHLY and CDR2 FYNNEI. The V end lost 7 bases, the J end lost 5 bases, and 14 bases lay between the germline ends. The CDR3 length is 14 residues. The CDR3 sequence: CASKDRLINEKLFF. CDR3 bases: TGTGCCAGCAAAGACCGCCTTATCAATGAAAAACTGTTTTTT.

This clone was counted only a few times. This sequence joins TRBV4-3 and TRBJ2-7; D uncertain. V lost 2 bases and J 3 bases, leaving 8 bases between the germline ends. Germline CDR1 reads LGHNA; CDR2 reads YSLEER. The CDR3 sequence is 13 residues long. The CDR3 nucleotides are TGCGCCAGCAGCCAATCCAGGAACTACGAGCAGTACTTC. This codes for CASSQSRNYEQYF.

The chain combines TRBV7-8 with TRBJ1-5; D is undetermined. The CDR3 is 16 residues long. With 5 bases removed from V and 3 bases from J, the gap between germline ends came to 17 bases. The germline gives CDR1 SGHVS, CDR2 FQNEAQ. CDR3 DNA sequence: TGTGCCAGCAGCCCCCGCGGTTTGGGTTACAATCAGCCCCAGCATTTT. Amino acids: CASSPRGLGYNQPQHF.

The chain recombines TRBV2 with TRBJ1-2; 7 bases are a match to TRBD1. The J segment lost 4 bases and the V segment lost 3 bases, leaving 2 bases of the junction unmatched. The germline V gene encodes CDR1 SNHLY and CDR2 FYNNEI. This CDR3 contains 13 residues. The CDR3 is CASSDGDSYGYTF. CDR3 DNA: TGTGCCAGCAGTGATGGGGACAGCTATGGCTACACCTTC.

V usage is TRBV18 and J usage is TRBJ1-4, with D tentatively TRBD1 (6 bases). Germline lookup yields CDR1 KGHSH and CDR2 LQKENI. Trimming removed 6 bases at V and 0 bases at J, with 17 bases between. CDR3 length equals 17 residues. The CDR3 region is CASSLRDTHATNEKLFF. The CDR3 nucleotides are TGTGCCAGCTCTCTCCGGGACACTCATGCAACTAATGAAAAACTGTTTTTT.

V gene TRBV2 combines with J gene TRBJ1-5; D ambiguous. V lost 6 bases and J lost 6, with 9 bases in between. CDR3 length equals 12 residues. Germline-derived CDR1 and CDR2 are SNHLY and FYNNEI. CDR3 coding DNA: TGTGCCAGCAGGGGAGCGGTTCAGCCCCAGCATTTT. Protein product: CASRGAVQPQHF. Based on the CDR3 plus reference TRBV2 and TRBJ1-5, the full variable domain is EPEVTQTPSHQVTQMGQEVILRCVPISNHLYFYWYRQILGQKVEFLVSFYNNEISEKSEIFDDQFSVERPDGSNFTLKIRSTKLEDSAMYFCASRGAVQPQHFGDGTRLSIL.

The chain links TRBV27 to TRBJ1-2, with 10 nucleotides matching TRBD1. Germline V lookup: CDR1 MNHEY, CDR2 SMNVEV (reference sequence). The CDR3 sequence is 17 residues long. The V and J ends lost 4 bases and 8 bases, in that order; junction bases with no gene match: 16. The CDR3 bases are TGTGCCAGCAGTTCGAAAAACCGGGACAGGGGCTTACACGGCTACACCTTC. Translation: CASSSKNRDRGLHGYTF.

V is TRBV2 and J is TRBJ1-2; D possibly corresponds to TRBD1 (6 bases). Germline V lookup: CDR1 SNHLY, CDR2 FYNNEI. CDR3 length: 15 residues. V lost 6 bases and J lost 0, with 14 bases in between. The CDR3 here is CASSRYREANYGYTF. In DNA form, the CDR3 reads TGTGCCAGCAGCCGATACAGGGAAGCTAACTATGGCTACACCTTC.

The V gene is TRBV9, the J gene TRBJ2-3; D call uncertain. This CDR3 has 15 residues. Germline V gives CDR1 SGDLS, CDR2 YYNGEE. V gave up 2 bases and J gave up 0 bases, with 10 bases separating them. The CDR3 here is CASSVLGSSTDTQYF. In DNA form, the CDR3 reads TGTGCCAGCAGCGTCCTGGGTTCTAGCACAGATACGCAGTATTTT.

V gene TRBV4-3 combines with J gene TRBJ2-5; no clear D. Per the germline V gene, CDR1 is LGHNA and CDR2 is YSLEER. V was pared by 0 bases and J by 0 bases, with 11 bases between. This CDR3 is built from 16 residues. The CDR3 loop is CASSQDIGIYQETQYF. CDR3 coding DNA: TGCGCCAGCAGCCAAGATATAGGCATTTACCAAGAGACCCAGTACTTC.

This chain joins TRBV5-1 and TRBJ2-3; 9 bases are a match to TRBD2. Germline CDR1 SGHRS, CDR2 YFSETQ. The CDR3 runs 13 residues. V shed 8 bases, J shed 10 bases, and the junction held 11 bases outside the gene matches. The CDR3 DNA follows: TGCGCCAGTTCTAGCGGGGATTTCCTGGCGCAGTATTTT. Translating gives CASSSGDFLAQYF.

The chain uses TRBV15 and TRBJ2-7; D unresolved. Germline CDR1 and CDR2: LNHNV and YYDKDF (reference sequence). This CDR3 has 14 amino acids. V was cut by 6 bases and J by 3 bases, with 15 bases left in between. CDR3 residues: CATSFGTRGYEQYF. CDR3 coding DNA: TGTGCCACCAGTTTTGGCACCCGCGGCTACGAGCAGTACTTC.

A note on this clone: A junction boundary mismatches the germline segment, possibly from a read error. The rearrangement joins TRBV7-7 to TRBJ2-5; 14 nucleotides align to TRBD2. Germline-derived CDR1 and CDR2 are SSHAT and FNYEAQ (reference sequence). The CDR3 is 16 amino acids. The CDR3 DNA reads TGTGCTAGCAGCCCCGGACTAGCGGGGGGTCATGAGACCCAGTACTTC. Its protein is CASSPGLAGGHETQYF.

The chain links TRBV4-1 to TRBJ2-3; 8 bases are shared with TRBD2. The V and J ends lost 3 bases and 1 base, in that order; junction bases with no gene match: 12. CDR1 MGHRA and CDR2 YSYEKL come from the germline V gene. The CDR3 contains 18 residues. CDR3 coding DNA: TGCGCCAGCAGCCACCCGCTCGGGGGGGGGCCACGCACAGATACGCAGTATTTT. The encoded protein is CASSHPLGGGPRTDTQYF.

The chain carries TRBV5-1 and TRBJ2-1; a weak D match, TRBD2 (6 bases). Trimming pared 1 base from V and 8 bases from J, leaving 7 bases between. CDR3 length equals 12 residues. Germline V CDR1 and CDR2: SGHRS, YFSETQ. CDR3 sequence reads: CASSLTGDEQFF. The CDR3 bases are TGCGCCAGCAGCTTGACGGGGGATGAGCAGTTCTTC.

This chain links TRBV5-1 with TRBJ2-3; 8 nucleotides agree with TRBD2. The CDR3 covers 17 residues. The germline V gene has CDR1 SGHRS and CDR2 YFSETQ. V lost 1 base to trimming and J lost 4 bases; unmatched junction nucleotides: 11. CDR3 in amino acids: CASSLTLSGAGSDTQYF. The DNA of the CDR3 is TGCGCCAGCAGCTTGACCCTTAGCGGGGCCGGGTCAGATACGCAGTATTTT.